The 29 T cell receptor beta chains below come from one sample, sequenced in a study of blood T cell repertoires in COVID-19. The repertoire was sequenced with immunoSEQ multiplex PCR; TCRdb's copy has only in-frame clones and lacks some. The sample carries roughly 150,000 clones, roughly 86% recorded once. Sequenced: peripheral blood. The receptors stem from a human donor in a cohort sampled during active COVID-19.

This sequence joins TRBV6-6 and TRBJ2-1; 13 bases map to TRBD2. CDR1 is MNHNY and CDR2 is SVGAGI in the germline V gene (reference sequence). V was clipped by 5 bases and J by 10 bases; unmatched bases: 8. The CDR3 is 15 residues long. The CDR3 nucleotides are TGTGCCAGCAGTGCGCCGGGACTAGCGGGAAAGGAGCAGTTCTTC. Translating it yields CASSAPGLAGKEQFF.

The chain carries TRBV6-5 and TRBJ1-5; 9 nucleotides match TRBD1. The germline V gene encodes CDR1 MNHEY and CDR2 SVGAGI. With V trimmed by 9 bases and J by 7 bases, 13 bases remained unmatched. The length of the CDR3 is 15 residues. The CDR3 region has the DNA TGTGCCAGTGATGTGGGACAGGGTGTTTTGCAGCCCCAGCATTTT. This codes for CASDVGQGVLQPQHF.

The gene calls are TRBV4-1 and TRBJ2-7, with D maybe TRBD1 (6 bases). V was trimmed by 2 bases and J by 1 base, leaving 15 bases between them. The CDR3 is 16 amino acids. CDR1 is MGHRA and CDR2 is YSYEKL in the germline V gene. DNA for the CDR3: TGCGCCAGCAGCCAAAAAGACCCGACAGGATCCTACGAGCAGTACTTC. Its protein product is CASSQKDPTGSYEQYF.

The chain uses TRBV5-1 and TRBJ2-2; 7 positions agree with TRBD1. CDR3 length: 15 residues. J lost 4 bases, V lost 0 bases, and 3 bases had no gene match. Germline values: CDR1 SGHRS, CDR2 YFSETQ. This CDR3 reads CASSLGNRGTGELFF. CDR3 DNA: TGCGCCAGCAGCTTGGGGAACAGGGGCACCGGGGAGCTGTTTTTT.

This chain links TRBV5-4 with TRBJ2-3; 7 bases map to TRBD2. Trimming took 5 bases from V and 2 from J; bases not matched to a gene: 5. The CDR3 sequence is 14 residues long. CDR1 and CDR2 from the germline V gene are SGHNT and YYREEE (reference sequence). CDR3 loop: CASRAGSVTDTQYF. The CDR3 nucleotides read TGTGCCAGCAGAGCGGGATCCGTCACAGATACGCAGTATTTT.

The chain employs TRBV5-4 and TRBJ1-2; tentative D call: TRBD1 (6 bases). The CDR3 consists of 16 residues. In germline, CDR1 is SGHNT, CDR2 YYREEE (reference sequence). V gave up 5 bases and J gave up 1 base, with 18 bases separating them. The CDR3 is CASRGDRRGHNYGYTF. DNA of the CDR3: TGTGCCAGCAGGGGGGACCGCAGGGGCCATAACTATGGCTACACCTTC.

This clone was counted a single time. The V call is TRBV21-1, the J call TRBJ2-3; TRBD2 is taken as the D call from the table, unchecked against the DNA. TRBV21-1 is an annotated pseudogene. The CDR3 spans 15 residues. CDR3 loop: CASSTRLAGGDTQYF. In nucleotides, the CDR3 is TGTGCCAGCAGCACCCGCCTGGCGGGGGGGGATACGCAGTATTTT.

This rearrangement joins TRBV5-1 to TRBJ1-2; 7 bases agree with TRBD1. With V trimmed by 4 bases and J by 6 bases, 12 bases remained unmatched. This CDR3 contains 15 residues. The germline V gene encodes CDR1 SGHRS and CDR2 YFSETQ. The CDR3 DNA is TGCGCCAGCAGCGATCCGGGACAGATTTTTGATGGCTACACCTTC. This translates into CASSDPGQIFDGYTF.

This chain uses TRBV19 with TRBJ1-3; D ambiguous. CDR3 length: 17 amino acids. The V gene lost 4 bases and the J gene lost 0 bases, with 16 bases spanning the gap. From germline, CDR1 is LNHDA and CDR2 SQIVND (reference sequence). The CDR3 region has the DNA TGTGCCAGTAGTAGCCCGGGAAGGCCAAACTCTGGAAACACCATATATTTT. Protein product: CASSSPGRPNSGNTIYF.

V is TRBV7-9 and J is TRBJ2-1; 10 nucleotides align to TRBD2. The trim removed 1 base at V and 0 bases at J, leaving 6 bases unmatched. The germline V gene encodes CDR1 SEHNR and CDR2 FQNEAQ (reference sequence). This CDR3 has 18 amino acids. For the CDR3, the DNA is TGTGCCAGCAGCTTAGGTAGACTAGCGGGCGTCTCCTACAATGAGCAGTTCTTC. Translating gives CASSLGRLAGVSYNEQFF.

CDR3 amino acids: CASSLRGGASTDTQYF. The CDR3 bases are TGTGCCAGCAGCTTACGGGGCGGGGCTAGCACAGATACGCAGTATTTT. V usage is TRBV11-2 and J usage is TRBJ2-3; D is perhaps TRBD2 (6 bases). The CDR3 runs to 16 residues. Germline V gives CDR1 SGHAT, CDR2 FQNNGV. Trimming pared 2 bases from V and 0 bases from J, leaving 12 bases between.

This sequence joins TRBV7-8 and TRBJ1-1; 7 bases fit TRBD1. V was clipped by 7 bases and J by 1 base; unmatched bases: 3. Germline V gene lookup returns CDR1 SGHVS and CDR2 FQNEAQ. The CDR3 consists of 13 residues. The CDR3 protein is CASTWTGNTEAFF. For the CDR3, the DNA is TGTGCCAGCACCTGGACAGGGAACACTGAAGCTTTCTTT.

This clone appeared once. In DNA, the CDR3 is TGTGCCACCAGCGGAACATCAAACCGGGACAGCCCATTGGGCTACACCTTC. The encoded protein is CATSGTSNRDSPLGYTF. The chain couples TRBV15 to TRBJ1-2; the match to TRBD1 covers 7 bases. V shed 5 bases, J shed 8 bases, and the junction held 20 bases outside the gene matches. Germline V CDR1 and CDR2: LNHNV, YYDKDF (reference sequence). The CDR3 covers 17 residues.

On this clone itself: This sample also contains other DNA sequences that code for the same CDR3. J is TRBJ1-2 and V is TRBV5-1; D perhaps matches TRBD1 (6 bases). The CDR3 has 13 residues. Looked up from germline, CDR1 is SGHRS and CDR2 is YFSETQ. V lost 0 bases and J lost 3, with 6 bases in between. The CDR3 coding sequence is TGCGCCAGCAGCTTGGCAGGGGACTATGGCTACACCTTC. Its translation is CASSLAGDYGYTF.

The chain joins TRBV19 to TRBJ2-7; D unclear. The germline gives CDR1 LNHDA, CDR2 SQIVND (reference sequence). V was trimmed by 2 bases and J by 2 bases, leaving 7 bases between them. This CDR3 has 13 amino acids. CDR3 nucleotide sequence: TGTGCCAGTAGTATATCCGTAACCTACGAGCAGTACTTC. Translation gives CASSISVTYEQYF.

The DNA for the CDR3 is TGTGCCAGCAGTGACTCAACTAGCGGGGGACCTAGCACAGATACGCAGTATTTT. Amino acid sequence: CASSDSTSGGPSTDTQYF. This chain links TRBV6-4 with TRBJ2-3; TRBD2 matches at 11 bases. The V segment lost 0 bases and the J segment 0 bases; nucleotides outside the gene matches: 5. CDR3 length: 18 amino acids. From germline, CDR1 is MRHNA and CDR2 SNTAGT.

This clone was recorded only once. V gene TRBV28 combines with J gene TRBJ1-4; 7 bases match TRBD1. The CDR3 has 14 amino acids. With 7 bases clipped from V and 3 bases from J, the junction kept 5 bases outside the gene matches. Germline CDR1 reads MDHEN; CDR2 reads SYDVKM. The chain's CDR3 is CASTRDSSNEKLFF. DNA of the CDR3: TGTGCCAGCACCCGGGACAGCTCTAATGAAAAACTGTTTTTT.

The J gene is TRBJ2-2, the V gene TRBV19, with TRBD1 as a possible D gene (7 bases). This CDR3 contains 16 residues. Trimming cost V 6 bases and J 5 bases, with 19 bases left between them. Germline CDR1 is LNHDA and CDR2 is SQIVND (reference sequence). The CDR3 bases are TGTGCCAGTAGCCAGCAGGGGGGTCGTATGACCGGGGAGCTGTTTTTT. Amino acids: CASSQQGGRMTGELFF.

V gene TRBV28 combines with J gene TRBJ1-2; D perhaps matches TRBD1 (6 bases). V lost 4 bases to trimming and J lost 4 bases, with 10 bases between them. Germline CDR1 reads MDHEN; CDR2 reads SYDVKM. This CDR3 region has 13 residues. CDR3 residues: CASSSGQSYGYTF. The CDR3 region has the DNA TGTGCCAGCAGTTCCGGACAGTCCTATGGCTACACCTTC.

The DNA of the CDR3 is TGTGCCAGCAGCTTAGCGAGTCGTGGCGAGCAGTACTTC. Protein: CASSLASRGEQYF. The chain combines TRBV7-9 with TRBJ2-7; D remains ambiguous. The CDR3 spans 13 residues. Between the trimmed V and J ends, which lost 0 bases and 6 bases, there was a span of 9 bases. Germline V gene lookup returns CDR1 SEHNR and CDR2 FQNEAQ (reference sequence).

This chain connects TRBV28 to TRBJ1-4; 8 bases line up with TRBD1. The V gene's germline CDR1 is MDHEN and CDR2 SYDVKM. V trimming: 7 bases; J trimming: 8 bases; junction bases outside the gene matches: 6. This CDR3 is 13 amino acids long. The CDR3: CASNQGADEKLFF. The CDR3 DNA follows: TGTGCCAGCAATCAGGGGGCTGACGAAAAACTGTTTTTT.

CDR3 loop: CASSVGPRGTNEQFF. CDR3 DNA: TGTGCCAGCAGCGTAGGACCTCGGGGGACTAATGAGCAGTTCTTC. This chain uses TRBV9 with TRBJ2-1; perhaps TRBD2 as D (6 bases). Germline assignment: CDR1 SGDLS and CDR2 YYNGEE. The CDR3 length is 15 residues. V lost 0 bases and J lost 7, with 14 bases in between.

The V gene is TRBV11-3, the J gene TRBJ2-5; 7 bases fit TRBD2. V shed 5 bases and J 0 bases; nucleotides not matched to a gene: 3. Germline V gene data show CDR1 as SGHNT and CDR2 as YENEEA. The CDR3 spans 14 residues. CDR3 sequence: CASSPGGNQETQYF. The CDR3 DNA reads TGTGCCAGCAGCCCCGGGGGGAACCAAGAGACCCAGTACTTC.

This chain links TRBV18 with TRBJ2-3, with D perhaps matching TRBD2 (6 bases). The germline V gene has CDR1 KGHSH and CDR2 LQKENI. The CDR3 has 15 residues. Trimming took 1 base from V and 6 from J, leaving 14 bases between them. The CDR3 DNA follows: TGTGCCAGCTCACCACGTCTAGCGTCGGGGGATACGCAGTATTTT. Amino acid sequence: CASSPRLASGDTQYF.

V is TRBV19 and J is TRBJ1-1, with D possibly matching TRBD1 (6 bases). V was shortened by 5 bases and J by 4 bases, with 23 bases between the two germline ends. The CDR3 totals 17 residues. Germline-derived CDR1 and CDR2 are LNHDA and SQIVND (reference sequence). The CDR3 coding sequence is TGTGCCAGTAGTCTAAGGTGGGAGGGGGTAAAGGGCACTGAAGCTTTCTTT. It encodes CASSLRWEGVKGTEAFF.

This rearrangement joins TRBV30 to TRBJ1-1; 7 positions match TRBD1. The germline V gene has CDR1 GTSNPN and CDR2 SVGIG (reference sequence). This CDR3 region has 13 residues. Trimming cost V 6 bases and J 5 bases; bases outside gene matches: 9. The CDR3 protein is CACKKGAWTEAFF. CDR3 DNA sequence: TGTGCCTGCAAGAAGGGGGCTTGGACTGAAGCTTTCTTT.

The chain combines TRBV9 with TRBJ1-1; perhaps TRBD1 as D (5 bases). V dropped 0 bases and J dropped 2 bases, with 11 bases sitting between them. The CDR3 runs to 15 residues. Looked up from germline, CDR1 is SGDLS and CDR2 is YYNGEE. CDR3 coding DNA: TGTGCCAGCAGCGTAGAACCAGGGATTAACACTGAAGCTTTCTTT. Amino acid sequence: CASSVEPGINTEAFF.

This sequence joins TRBV7-2 and TRBJ2-3; TRBD1 matches 7 bases. V gave up 2 bases and J gave up 6 bases; unmatched junction bases: 8. CDR3 length equals 15 residues. The germline V gene encodes CDR1 SGHTA and CDR2 FQGNSA. The CDR3: CASSLLKTGSDTQYF. The CDR3 nucleotides read TGTGCCAGCAGCTTACTGAAGACAGGGAGCGATACGCAGTATTTT.

V usage is TRBV19 and J usage is TRBJ2-3, with 12 bases that match TRBD1. Germline-derived CDR1 and CDR2 are LNHDA and SQIVND (reference sequence). The CDR3 is made up of 16 amino acids. V was clipped by 1 base and J by 6 bases; unmatched bases: 5. The CDR3 region is CASSIARDRGLDTQYF. The CDR3 DNA sequence: TGTGCCAGTAGTATAGCCCGGGACAGGGGGCTGGATACGCAGTATTTT.